The 26 T cell receptor beta chains below were found in one sample sequenced in a study of long-term antiretroviral therapy in people with HIV. Runs used v3.0 of the immunoSEQ assay and were done at survey level. Measured with immunoSEQ multiplex PCR; TCRdb has only the in-frame clones, and not every one. The sample yields 20,000 to 25,000 clones, around four fifths seen once. Source: unsorted PBMCs, taken 1.1 years before starting antiretroviral therapy. These receptors were obtained from a woman aged 40-49 years with HIV.

V and J are TRBV7-9 and TRBJ1-2; D is unresolved. There are 11 residues in the CDR3. Looked up from germline, CDR1 is SEHNR and CDR2 is FQNEAQ (reference sequence). Trimming took off 3 bases at V and 3 bases at J, with 2 bases between the two ends. DNA of the CDR3: TGTGCCAGCAGCTTGGACTATGGCTACACCTTC. Translation: CASSLDYGYTF.

This clone was recorded a few times. This chain links TRBV7-6 with TRBJ1-2, with D unclear. Trimming pared 5 bases from V and 5 bases from J, leaving 12 bases between. Per the germline V gene, CDR1 is SGHVS and CDR2 is FNYEAQ. This CDR3 region has 13 residues. The CDR3 loop is CASSPGDGYGYTF. The CDR3 DNA is TGTGCCAGCAGCCCCGGTGACGGGTATGGCTACACCTTC.

The rearrangement uses TRBV5-6 and TRBJ1-3, with D perhaps TRBD1 (6 bases). Germline V CDR1 and CDR2: SGHDT, YYEEEE. Trimming cost V 2 bases and J 0 bases, with 12 bases left between them. This CDR3 is 16 amino acids long. For the CDR3, the DNA is TGTGCCAGCAGCTTTGAACAGGGCCACTCTGGAAACACCATATATTTT. Amino acids: CASSFEQGHSGNTIYF.

The rearrangement uses TRBV5-1 and TRBJ1-1, with a possible D match to TRBD1 (5 bases). The V gene's germline CDR1 is SGHRS and CDR2 YFSETQ. This CDR3 is built from 20 residues. V was trimmed by 4 bases and J by 2 bases, leaving 30 bases between them. In nucleotides, the CDR3 is TGCGCCAGCAGCCAAGACTTACAACCAATTAATAAGGGACCCAACACTGAAGCTTTCTTT. It codes for CASSQDLQPINKGPNTEAFF.

This chain joins TRBV4-1 and TRBJ1-2; TRBD1 matches 8 bases. The CDR3 is 14 amino acids. V was pared by 5 bases and J by 2 bases, with 4 bases of the junction left unmatched. Germline CDR1 and CDR2: MGHRA and YSYEKL. The DNA for the CDR3 is TGCGCCAGCAGCTCCGACAGGGGAAACTATGGCTACACCTTC. Protein product: CASSSDRGNYGYTF.

The V and J genes are TRBV27 and TRBJ2-3; D remains ambiguous. The V end was cut by 5 bases, the J end by 0 bases, with 21 bases between. The CDR3 runs to 18 residues. Per germline, CDR1 MNHEY and CDR2 SMNVEV (reference sequence). DNA of the CDR3: TGTGCCAGCAGTCTAATTAGCCCCGGCCGCGGTAGCACAGATACGCAGTATTTT. It yields the protein CASSLISPGRGSTDTQYF.

The rearrangement links TRBV18 to TRBJ2-7; D not resolved. In germline, CDR1 is KGHSH, CDR2 LQKENI. Trimming cost V 3 bases and J 3 bases, with 15 bases left between them. The length of the CDR3 is 15 residues. This chain's CDR3 is CASSPLNRVHYEQYF. CDR3 sequence (DNA): TGTGCCAGCTCACCGCTAAATAGAGTCCACTACGAGCAGTACTTC.

V gene TRBV29-1 combines with J gene TRBJ1-2; a possible D gene is TRBD1 (5 bases). CDR1 SQVTM and CDR2 ANQGSEA come from the germline V gene. Trimming left V 6 bases short and J 4 bases short, with 12 bases between. The CDR3 has 12 amino acids. The DNA of the CDR3 is TGCAGCGTCCTCCCGGGGACCTATGGCTACACCTTC. This sequence encodes CSVLPGTYGYTF.

The gene calls are TRBV4-3 and TRBJ1-1; tentative D call: TRBD1 (5 bases). The CDR3 runs 13 residues. Trimming took off 3 bases at V and 6 bases at J, with 11 bases between the two ends. Germline loops: CDR1 LGHNA, CDR2 YSLEER. CDR3 bases: TGCGCCAGCAGCCATACAGGAGGGGCTGAAGCTTTCTTT. Translating it yields CASSHTGGAEAFF.

The chain combines TRBV7-9 with TRBJ2-5, with 15 bases lining up with TRBD2. The junction had 12 bases not matched to a gene; V was cut back by 5 bases and J by 5 bases. The CDR3 totals 18 residues. Germline lookup yields CDR1 SEHNR and CDR2 FQNEAQ (reference sequence). The DNA of the CDR3 is TGTGCCAGCAGCCCGGGGACTAGCGGGAGGAGGTGGGATGAGACCCAGTACTTC. Its protein is CASSPGTSGRRWDETQYF.

The chain uses TRBV4-1 and TRBJ2-1, with D tentatively TRBD1 (5 bases). Trimming left V 3 bases short and J 8 bases short, with 14 bases between. Germline lookup yields CDR1 MGHRA and CDR2 YSYEKL. The CDR3 runs 14 residues. CDR3 sequence reads: CASSQYQGDDEQFF. The CDR3, as DNA: TGCGCCAGCAGCCAGTACCAGGGCGATGATGAGCAGTTCTTC.

The rearrangement joins TRBV5-1 to TRBJ1-1; no firm D call. The V end lost 0 bases, the J end lost 3 bases, and 9 bases lay between the germline ends. The germline V gene encodes CDR1 SGHRS and CDR2 YFSETQ. The CDR3 sequence is 14 residues long. The CDR3 protein is CASSLVSWDTEAFF. The CDR3 DNA sequence: TGCGCCAGCAGCTTGGTGTCTTGGGACACTGAAGCTTTCTTT.

The chain employs TRBV9 and TRBJ2-3; D is undetermined. V was cut by 0 bases and J by 1 base, with 9 bases left in between. Germline V gene data show CDR1 as SGDLS and CDR2 as YYNGEE. The CDR3 covers 15 residues. CDR3 protein: CASSVARTRTDTQYF. DNA of the CDR3: TGTGCCAGCAGCGTAGCAAGGACCCGCACAGATACGCAGTATTTT.

The chain carries TRBV5-8 and TRBJ1-5; D is possibly TRBD1 (5 bases). CDR3 size: 14 residues. The V and J ends lost 2 bases and 7 bases respectively, with 13 bases between them. Germline values: CDR1 SGHTS, CDR2 YDEGEE. The CDR3 loop reads CASSFGGWEQPQHF. The CDR3 nucleotides read TGTGCCAGCAGCTTTGGGGGTTGGGAACAGCCCCAGCATTTT.

Details on this clone: At the DNA level, this CDR3 is encoded by other sequences in the same sample as well. The chain joins TRBV11-3 to TRBJ2-3, with D unclear. CDR1 and CDR2 from the germline V gene are SGHNT and YENEEA. The CDR3 length is 14 residues. V lost 2 bases and J lost 0, with 6 bases in between. The CDR3 protein is CASSLTASTDTQYF. The CDR3 DNA sequence: TGTGCCAGCAGCTTAACGGCTAGCACAGATACGCAGTATTTT.

The chain is built from TRBV6-5 and TRBJ1-4; a possible D gene is TRBD1 (6 bases). V lost 6 bases to trimming and J lost 7 bases, with 15 bases between them. The CDR3 runs to 14 residues. Per the germline V gene, CDR1 is MNHEY and CDR2 is SVGAGI. The CDR3 region is CASSPGQRFEKLFF. The DNA of the CDR3 is TGTGCCAGCAGCCCGGGACAACGATTTGAAAAACTGTTTTTT.

V gene TRBV5-1 combines with J gene TRBJ2-1; TRBD2 aligns across 11 bases. From germline, CDR1 is SGHRS and CDR2 YFSETQ. The CDR3 sequence is 16 residues long. J gave up 6 bases and V 0 bases, and 5 bases lay outside the gene matches. The CDR3 is CASSLEGSGRANEQFF. CDR3 coding DNA: TGCGCCAGCAGCTTGGAAGGTAGCGGGAGGGCCAATGAGCAGTTCTTC.

The rearrangement joins TRBV5-6 to TRBJ2-3; no clear D gene. Germline loops: CDR1 SGHDT, CDR2 YYEEEE. V was cut by 0 bases and J by 4 bases, with 6 bases left in between. The length of the CDR3 is 13 residues. CDR3 sequence reads: CASSLELADTQYF. CDR3 DNA: TGTGCCAGCAGCTTGGAGTTGGCAGATACGCAGTATTTT.

This sequence joins TRBV4-2 and TRBJ1-1; D is uncertain. The CDR3 has 12 amino acids. V was shortened by 1 base and J by 1 base, with 1 base between the two germline ends. The V gene's germline CDR1 is LGHNA and CDR2 YNFKEQ. As DNA, the CDR3 is TGTGCCAGCAGCCAAGGGAACACTGAAGCTTTCTTT. This codes for CASSQGNTEAFF.

The chain recombines TRBV7-9 with TRBJ1-6; D perhaps matches TRBD1 (5 bases). Trimming took off 5 bases at V and 6 bases at J, with 17 bases between the two ends. The CDR3 is 16 residues long. From germline, CDR1 is SEHNR and CDR2 FQNEAQ (reference sequence). CDR3 sequence reads: CASSRTQGLSNSPLHF. The CDR3 DNA reads TGTGCCAGCAGCAGAACCCAGGGATTGAGTAATTCACCCCTCCACTTT.

The chain uses TRBV5-1 and TRBJ2-3; D gene unclear. V was shortened by 6 bases and J by 0 bases, with 20 bases between the two germline ends. Germline CDR1 and CDR2: SGHRS and YFSETQ. CDR3 length: 17 residues. The CDR3 sequence is CASTPLAVGVSTDTQYF. In nucleotides, the CDR3 is TGCGCCAGCACCCCCCTCGCGGTTGGGGTAAGCACAGATACGCAGTATTTT.

This clone was detected only a few times. The J gene is TRBJ1-2, the V gene TRBV7-9; D may be TRBD1 (5 bases). CDR1 is SEHNR and CDR2 is FQNEAQ in the germline V gene (reference sequence). The CDR3 loop spans 15 amino acids. Deletions cut 7 bases from V and 1 base from J, with 16 bases between. The CDR3 sequence is CASTLGASFNYGYTF. In DNA, the CDR3 is TGTGCCAGCACCCTCGGGGCCAGCTTTAACTATGGCTACACCTTC.

This clone was observed a few times. The rearrangement uses TRBV5-1 and TRBJ1-2, with 8 nucleotides matching TRBD1. CDR1 and CDR2 (germline): SGHRS, YFSETQ. The CDR3 is made up of 14 amino acids. V shed 4 bases, J shed 5 bases, and the junction held 7 bases outside the gene matches. The CDR3 DNA sequence: TGCGCCAGCAGCCCGGACAGGGTTGATTATGGCTACACCTTC. Translating it yields CASSPDRVDYGYTF.

V and J are TRBV7-2 and TRBJ1-5; 7 nucleotides line up with TRBD1. The length of the CDR3 is 17 residues. V was pared by 5 bases and J by 0 bases, with 10 bases of the junction left unmatched. Germline CDR1 is SGHTA and CDR2 is FQGNSA. The CDR3 DNA follows: TGTGCCAGCAGCAAGGGGGCGAGGGGTTATAGCAATCAGCCCCAGCATTTT. The encoded protein is CASSKGARGYSNQPQHF. Full variable domain (rest looked up from reference TRBV7-2 and TRBJ1-5): GAGVSQSPSNKVTEKGKDVELRCDPISGHTALYWYRQSLGQGLEFLIYFQGNSAPDKSGLPSDRFSAERTGGSVSTLTIQRTQQEDSAVYLCASSKGARGYSNQPQHFGDGTRLSIL.

The V gene is TRBV7-9, the J gene TRBJ1-1; D gene unclear. Germline V gene lookup returns CDR1 SEHNR and CDR2 FQNEAQ (reference sequence). The length of the CDR3 is 14 residues. Trimming left V 1 base short and J 5 bases short, with 11 bases between. This CDR3 is CASSLEGWLTEAFF. CDR3 DNA sequence: TGTGCCAGCAGCTTAGAAGGGTGGTTAACTGAAGCTTTCTTT.

This sequence joins TRBV2 and TRBJ2-7; a possible D gene is TRBD1 (6 bases). Germline V lookup: CDR1 SNHLY, CDR2 FYNNEI. The CDR3 contains 13 residues. Trimming shortened V by 10 bases and J by 0 bases, and 13 bases separated the two germline ends. The CDR3 is CAIQGLSSYEQYF. The CDR3 nucleotides are TGTGCCATTCAGGGGCTGAGCTCCTACGAGCAGTACTTC.